This T cell receptor beta chain is from a study of CD8 T cells in ankylosing spondylitis. A single record per CDR3 protein comes from TCRdb applying MiXCR to the 5' RACE reads. This table has about 90,000 distinct CDR3 sequences, around 8.5% appearing once. This clonotype was seen many times. The antigen is not known. Per germline, CDR1 MDHEN and CDR2 SYDVKM. The J segment lost 12 bases and the V segment lost 5 bases, leaving 10 bases of the junction unmatched. The CDR3 has 13 residues. Findings and limits, study-wide: Apparently characteristic of ankylosing spondylitis blood was a TCR beta motif (under ten highly homologous variants).

This receptor was identified in a male donor with ankylosing spondylitis. The chain is built from TRBV28 and TRBJ2-1; 7 bases align to TRBD1. Sequenced: blood, either unsorted or a sorted T cell fraction (not recorded which). This chain's CDR3 is CASSTRERTGQFF. In DNA, the CDR3 is TGTGCCAGCAGTACCAGGGAAAGGACAGGGCAGTTCTTC. Filled out from reference TRBV28 and TRBJ2-1, the complete variable domain reads DVKVTQSSRYLVKRTGEKVFLECVQDMDHENMFWYRQDPGLGLRLIYFSYDVKMKEKGDIPEGYSVSREKKERFSLILESASTNQTSMYLCASSTRERTGQFFGPGTRLTVL.